This paragraph reports one T cell receptor (beta chain). The record originates from a study of T cells in Graves' hyperthyroidism and ophthalmopathy. RNA transcripts yielded amplified TCR beta CDR3 regions. A first-round RT-PCR of the TCR CDR3 used the HTBI primer set. TCRdb reprocessed the multiplex PCR reads via MiXCR and lists one record per CDR3 protein. The sample has some 600,000 distinct CDR3 sequences; around 46% are singletons. The source material was peripheral blood or thyroid tissue (not recorded which). The source of this sequence is a woman aged 18-30 years with Graves' hyperthyroidism.

The CDR3, as DNA: TGTGCCAGCAGCCGAAGCGGGACAGAGCCCTACGAGCAGTACTTC. This codes for CASSRSGTEPYEQYF. J is TRBJ2-7 and V is TRBV12-3 or TRBV12-4; D may correspond to TRBD1 or TRBD2 (7 bases each). Between the trimmed V and J ends, which lost 6 bases and 2 bases, there was a span of 17 bases. The CDR3 contains 15 residues.